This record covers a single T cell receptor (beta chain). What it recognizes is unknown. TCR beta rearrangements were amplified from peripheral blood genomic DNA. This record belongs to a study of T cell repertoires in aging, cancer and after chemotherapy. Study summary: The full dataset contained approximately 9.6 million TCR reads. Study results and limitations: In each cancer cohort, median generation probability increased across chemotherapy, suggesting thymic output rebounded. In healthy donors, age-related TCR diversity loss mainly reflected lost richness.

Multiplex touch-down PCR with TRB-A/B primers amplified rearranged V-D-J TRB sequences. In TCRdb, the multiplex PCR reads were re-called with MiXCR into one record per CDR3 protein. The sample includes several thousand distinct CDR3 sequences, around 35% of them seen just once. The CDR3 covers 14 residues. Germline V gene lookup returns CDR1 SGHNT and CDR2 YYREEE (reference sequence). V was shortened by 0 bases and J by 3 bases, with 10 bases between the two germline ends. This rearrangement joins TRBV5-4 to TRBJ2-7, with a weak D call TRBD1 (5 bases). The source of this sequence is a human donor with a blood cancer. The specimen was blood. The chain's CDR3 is CASSLGTTVYEQYF. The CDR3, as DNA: TGTGCCAGCAGCTTGGGCACGACAGTCTACGAGCAGTACTTC.